These T cell receptor beta chains were read from a single sample in a study of vaccination and CD4 T cells after COVID-19. TCRdb recomputed calls from the PCR reads with MiXCR, one row per CDR3 protein. The table records approximately 14,000 distinct CDR3 sequences, 25% to 30% of them present only once. The antigens for these receptors are not known. Sequencing was performed on CD4+ T cells from blood, cultured in vitro. The source of these receptors is a human donor who had recovered from COVID-19. Both conserved end residues are part of each CDR3. The order of the fields is D gene, clone size, J gene, V gene, CDR3 protein, CDR3 DNA. D genes are given only for firm matches. Clone size, where shown, is once, few, many, or a class for clones that have expanded.

NA NA TRBJ2-5 TRBV10-3 CAKHRGETQYF TGTGCCAAACACCGGGGGGAGACCCAGTACTTC
TRBD2 NA TRBJ2-1 TRBV20-1 CSAFQRGEQFF TGCAGTGCTTTTCAGCGGGGTGAGCAGTTCTTC
NA few TRBJ2-7 TRBV6-2/TRBV6-3 CASSRGVEGHEQYF TGTGCCAGCAGTCGAGGGGTCGAGGGGCACGAGCAGTACTTC
TRBD2 NA TRBJ2-1 TRBV5-1 CASSLDLAGAFYNEQFF TGCGCCAGCAGCTTGGACTTAGCGGGGGCATTCTACAATGAGCAGTTCTTC
NA few TRBJ1-5 TRBV20-1 CSAAAWGGNQPQHF TGCAGTGCTGCGGCTTGGGGCGGCAATCAGCCCCAGCATTTT
NA few TRBJ1-1 TRBV7-9 CASSLGGIMNTEAFF TGTGCCAGCAGCTTAGGGGGGATTATGAACACTGAAGCTTTCTTT
NA few TRBJ2-2 TRBV12-5 CASDYRRTGELFF TGTGCTAGTGATTACAGGAGGACCGGGGAGCTGTTTTTT
TRBD1 NA TRBJ2-7 TRBV11-2 CASSPLGRTGDYEQYF TGTGCCAGCAGCCCCCTGGGCAGGACAGGGGACTACGAGCAGTACTTC
NA NA TRBJ2-7 TRBV29-1 CSVVGRDVSYEQYF TGCAGCGTTGTCGGCAGGGACGTCTCCTACGAGCAGTACTTC
TRBD1 NA TRBJ2-6 TRBV12-3/TRBV12-4 CASTSARDRLAGANVLTF TGTGCCAGCACCTCCGCTAGGGACAGACTCGCTGGGGCCAACGTCCTGACTTTC
NA NA TRBJ2-7 TRBV2 CASSLSIGGDSLTYEQYF TGCGCCAGCAGCCTTTCAATAGGGGGGGACAGCCTTACCTACGAGCAGTACTTC
NA NA TRBJ1-1 TRBV5-4 CASSLQNTEAFF TGTGCCAGCAGCTTACAGAACACTGAAGCTTTCTTT
NA NA TRBJ1-4 TRBV7-9 CASSRSTNEKLFF TGTGCCAGCAGCCGGTCAACTAATGAAAAACTGTTTTTT
NA NA TRBJ2-3 TRBV7-2 CASSLVLRSGRYF TGTGCCAGCAGCTTAGTTCTCAGGTCGGGCCGGTATTTT
NA few TRBJ2-3 TRBV11-3 CASSPSWGEGTDTQYF TGTGCCAGCAGCCCCTCGTGGGGGGAGGGCACAGATACGCAGTATTTT
TRBD1 NA TRBJ1-2 TRBV4-1 CASSQATRTGDPTNYGYTF TGCGCCAGCAGCCAAGCGACCCGGACAGGGGACCCTACTAACTATGGCTACACCTTC
NA few TRBJ1-2 TRBV21-1 CASSNFYGYTF TGTGCCAGCAGCAACTTCTATGGCTACACCTTC
NA NA TRBJ1-3 TRBV12-5 CASGFISSGNTIYF TGTGCTAGTGGTTTTATAAGCTCTGGAAACACCATATATTTT
NA NA TRBJ1-1 TRBV20-1 CSARPPFRDGVLMNTEAFF TGCAGTGCTAGACCTCCCTTCCGGGACGGAGTTTTAATGAACACTGAAGCTTTCTTT
TRBD1 few TRBJ1-1 TRBV10-2 CASSLTGANTEAFF TGCGCCAGCAGCCTGACAGGGGCGAACACTGAAGCTTTCTTT
NA few TRBJ1-2 TRBV10-3 CAISELVGAPYGYTF TGTGCCATCAGTGAGTTGGTGGGGGCACCCTATGGCTACACCTTC
TRBD1 few TRBJ1-4 TRBV5-4 CASSLRTGLNEKLFF TGTGCCAGCAGCTTAAGGACAGGGTTAAATGAAAAACTGTTTTTT
NA few TRBJ1-2 TRBV12-3/TRBV12-4 CASSSPLTF TGTGCCAGCAGCTCCCCTTTGACCTTC
TRBD2 few TRBJ2-1 TRBV10-3 CAISDPSGVHNEQFF TGTGCCATCAGTGACCCTAGCGGGGTCCACAATGAGCAGTTCTTC
NA few TRBJ2-5 TRBV6-1 CASSTIGTGANQETQYF TGTGCCAGCAGCACTATAGGCACAGGAGCTAACCAAGAGACCCAGTACTTC
TRBD1 NA TRBJ1-1 TRBV3-1 CASSHGRGRAEAFF TGTGCCAGCAGCCACGGTAGGGGGCGCGCTGAAGCTTTCTTT
TRBD2 NA TRBJ2-5 TRBV19 CASSKMGVAGDKETQYF TGTGCCAGTAGTAAGATGGGCGTAGCGGGGGACAAAGAGACCCAGTACTTC
NA NA TRBJ2-5 TRBV12-3/TRBV12-4 CASSFLEGKETQYF TGTGCCAGCAGTTTCCTCGAGGGTAAAGAGACCCAGTACTTC
TRBD1 NA TRBJ1-1 TRBV18 CASSPRGSETGGGTEAFF TGTGCCAGCTCACCAAGAGGATCCGAAACAGGGGGAGGCACTGAAGCTTTCTTT
NA few TRBJ1-1 TRBV11-2 CASSLVRGRNTEAFF TGTGCCAGCAGCTTAGTCCGGGGAAGGAACACTGAAGCTTTCTTT
TRBD1 few TRBJ2-5 TRBV30 CAWSSAPPGTGNWAPRGKETQYF TGTGCCTGGAGTTCAGCCCCCCCGGGGACAGGGAACTGGGCCCCTCGGGGTAAAGAGACCCAGTACTTC
NA few TRBJ2-5 TRBV2 CATETPLTGGTQYF TGTGCCACCGAGACTCCCCTGACTGGTGGGACCCAGTACTTC
TRBD1 NA TRBJ2-5 TRBV12-3/TRBV12-4 CASSRSGQQETQYF TGTGCCAGCAGTCGTTCGGGACAGCAAGAGACCCAGTACTTC
NA few TRBJ2-3 TRBV20-1 CSATRPGPSTDTQYF TGCAGTGCAACTAGGCCGGGGCCTAGCACAGATACGCAGTATTTT
NA few TRBJ1-6 TRBV19 CASTPWLGRDLQNSPLHF TGTGCCAGTACCCCGTGGTTGGGGCGGGATCTTCAAAATTCACCCCTCCACTTT
NA NA TRBJ2-3 TRBV7-9 CASSISHQADTQYF TGTGCCAGCAGCATCAGCCATCAGGCAGATACGCAGTATTTT
NA NA TRBJ2-4 TRBV7-9 CASSPLGKNIQYF TGTGCCAGCAGCCCCCTGGGCAAAAACATTCAGTACTTC
NA NA TRBJ1-1 TRBV20-1 CSARVDRRNTEAFF TGCAGTGCTAGGGTCGACAGGCGGAACACTGAAGCTTTCTTT
NA NA TRBJ2-1 TRBV6-1 CASMAGQYNEQFF TGTGCCAGCATGGCCGGACAGTACAATGAGCAGTTCTTC
NA few TRBJ1-6 TRBV2 CASSGTENSPLHF TGTGCCAGCAGCGGGACGGAAAATTCACCCCTCCACTTT
NA NA TRBJ1-2 TRBV30 CAWRWGADNGYTF TGTGCCTGGAGGTGGGGGGCAGATAATGGCTACACCTTC
TRBD2 NA TRBJ2-3 TRBV7-2 CASSSSGGGPTDTQYF TGTGCCAGCAGCTCCTCTGGCGGGGGACCTACAGATACGCAGTATTTT
NA NA TRBJ2-1 TRBV19 CASSNPDGVSYNEQFF TGTGCCAGTAGTAACCCGGACGGGGTCTCCTACAATGAGCAGTTCTTC
NA few TRBJ2-5 TRBV5-1 CASSRGTSLEGETQYF TGCGCCAGCAGCCGCGGGACAAGCTTGGAGGGAGAGACCCAGTACTTC
TRBD1 NA TRBJ1-1 TRBV30 CAWSVRGTENTEAFF TGTGCCTGGAGTGTACGGGGGACAGAAAACACTGAAGCTTTCTTT
TRBD1 few TRBJ2-3 TRBV7-9 CASRREGTGPTDTQYF TGTGCCAGCAGACGTGAAGGGACAGGACCCACAGATACGCAGTATTTT
NA NA TRBJ2-4 TRBV7-2 CASSSLPNTKNIQYF TGTGCCAGCAGCTCCCTGCCGAATACCAAAAACATTCAGTACTTC
NA NA TRBJ1-1 TRBV7-9 CASSSSGGRANTEAFF TGTGCCAGCAGCTCTAGTGGTGGCCGTGCGAACACTGAAGCTTTCTTT